This T cell receptor (beta chain) comes out of a study of T cell changes during pregnancy in multiple sclerosis. Sequencing used immunoSEQ multiplex PCR; TCRdb keeps in-frame clones, though not all of them. The table has roughly 40,000 clones, over 85% seen once. CDR1 and CDR2 (germline): SGHRS, YFSETQ. The CDR3 is 14 amino acids. Trimming left V 0 bases short and J 2 bases short, with 7 bases between. The chain is built from TRBV5-1 and TRBJ2-3; D gene uncertain. This TCR was sampled from a female donor with multiple sclerosis, enrolled in a pregnancy study. The source was CD4+ T cells from peripheral blood mononuclear cells, collected in the first trimester of pregnancy. The CDR3 spells CASSLATPTDTQYF. Written as DNA, the CDR3 is TGCGCCAGCAGCTTGGCAACACCCACAGATACGCAGTATTTT.